This T cell receptor beta chain was captured by sequencing in a study of T cells after yellow fever vaccination. The CDR3 is 17 amino acids. The V gene's germline CDR1 is SGHTA and CDR2 FQGTGA. V shed 1 base and J shed 3 bases, with 13 bases lying between them. This clonotype occurred a few times. Its antigen is not known. TCRdb analysed the 5' RACE reads with MiXCR anew, one entry per CDR3 protein. The profile shows some 240,000 distinct CDR3 sequences, around 3.5% of them singletons. Broader study findings: Re-detected after boosting: most primary clones, about 95% of CD4 and under 90% of CD8. In FACS-sorted repertoires, abundant clonotypes from the bulk population could appear as contaminants. Researchers noted that a small share of clonotypes showed up in both CD4 and CD8 compartments.

The receptor's source is a man aged 18 to 30 who received the YFV17D yellow fever vaccine. The sample was PBMCs, taken 15 days after the yellow fever booster vaccination. The V call is TRBV7-3, the J call TRBJ2-6; D is uncertain. The CDR3 DNA reads TGTGCCAGCAGCTTAAGGCCTTGGGGTCGTGGGGCCAACGTCCTGACTTTC. It is translated as CASSLRPWGRGANVLTF.